One and the same sample provided the 29 T cell receptor beta chains below, sequenced in a study of blood T cell repertoires in COVID-19. Method: immunoSEQ multiplex PCR; TCRdb's copy keeps in-frame clones and lacks some. This sample has about 230,000 clones, with 83% found just once. The sample consisted of peripheral blood. The receptors stem from a woman aged 65 to 85 with active or convalescent COVID-19.

This clone has a single count. The chain has TRBV28 and TRBJ1-3, with D maybe TRBD1 (6 bases). This CDR3 has 13 amino acids. Germline CDR1 is MDHEN and CDR2 is SYDVKM. V was cut by 10 bases and J by 6 bases, with 16 bases left in between. The CDR3 region is CATHSGGANTIYF. In nucleotides, the CDR3 is TGTGCCACCCACAGCGGGGGGGCAAACACCATATATTTT. Full variable domain (remainder filled in from reference TRBV28 and TRBJ1-3): DVKVTQSSRYLVKRTGEKVFLECVQDMDHENMFWYRQDPGLGLRLIYFSYDVKMKEKGDIPEGYSVSREKKERFSLILESASTNQTSMYLCATHSGGANTIYFGEGSWLTVV.

The CDR3 DNA reads TGTGCCAGCAGCTCCCGGGGGGGAATGGGGGACTCCTACAATGAGCAGTTCTTC. This translates into CASSSRGGMGDSYNEQFF. The chain has TRBV9 and TRBJ2-1, with 8 bases aligning to TRBD2. This CDR3 spans 18 amino acids. The V gene end was trimmed by 4 bases and the J gene end by 0 bases; junction bases not matched to a gene: 12. CDR1 and CDR2 from the germline V gene are SGDLS and YYNGEE.

The chain employs TRBV19 and TRBJ1-5; 8 nucleotides agree with TRBD1. The CDR3 runs 15 residues. Germline CDR1 and CDR2: LNHDA and SQIVND (reference sequence). Trimming cost V 5 bases and J 5 bases; bases outside gene matches: 8. This CDR3 reads CASSPAGTGDQPQHF. CDR3 sequence (DNA): TGTGCCAGTAGTCCCGCCGGGACAGGAGATCAGCCCCAGCATTTT.

On this clone itself: Other DNA sequences from this sample encode an identical CDR3 as well. This chain's CDR3 is CASSQQGTGATHGYTF. The DNA for the CDR3 is TGTGCCAGCAGTCAACAAGGGACAGGGGCAACTCATGGCTACACCTTC. The chain has TRBV6-2 or TRBV6-3 and TRBJ1-2, with 10 positions matching TRBD1. With V trimmed by 5 bases and J by 6 bases, 12 bases remained unmatched. Germline lookup yields CDR1 MNHEY and CDR2 SVGEGT. The CDR3 is 16 residues long.

The chain couples TRBV9 to TRBJ2-3; 9 bases are shared with TRBD2. The junction had 4 bases not matched to a gene; V was cut back by 4 bases and J by 1 base. Germline CDR1 reads SGDLS; CDR2 reads YYNGEE. The CDR3 sequence is 15 residues long. The chain's CDR3 is CASSTERGGTDTQYF. The DNA of the CDR3 is TGTGCCAGCAGCACCGAGCGGGGGGGCACAGATACGCAGTATTTT.

This sequence joins TRBV7-9 and TRBJ1-2, with 7 positions matching TRBD1. J was trimmed by 0 bases and V by 2 bases; bases with no gene match: 6. CDR3 length equals 16 residues. From germline, CDR1 is SEHNR and CDR2 FQNEAQ (reference sequence). The CDR3 reads CASSLSTGRTNYGYTF. CDR3 sequence (DNA): TGTGCCAGCAGCTTATCGACAGGGAGAACTAACTATGGCTACACCTTC.

As regards this clone: Germline and junction disagree at one end, which may indicate a read error. V usage is TRBV27 and J usage is TRBJ1-4; TRBD1 might be the D (5 bases). The germline gives CDR1 MNHEY, CDR2 SMNVEV (reference sequence). CDR3 size: 13 residues. The CDR3 reads CAGRRGIHEKLFF. CDR3 DNA: TGTGCCGGCAGGCGGGGGATCCATGAAAAACTGTTTTTT.

A few counts support this clone. The rearrangement uses TRBV11-2 and TRBJ2-5; 8 positions match TRBD2. The CDR3 has 16 residues. Germline V gene sequence: CDR1 SGHAT, CDR2 FQNNGV. Trimming cost V 0 bases and J 5 bases; bases outside gene matches: 8. The CDR3 region has the DNA TGTGCCAGCAGCTTAGATGTGGCTAGCGGGTGGGAGACCCAGTACTTC. This gives the protein CASSLDVASGWETQYF.

This clone was seen many times. The chain joins TRBV25-1 to TRBJ1-1; maybe TRBD1 (5 bases). V was cut by 5 bases and J by 4 bases, with 14 bases left in between. The V gene's germline CDR1 is MGHDK and CDR2 SYGVNS. CDR3 length equals 14 residues. CDR3 in DNA: TGTGCCAGCAGTTGGGCAGGGCAAGCCACTGAAGCTTTCTTT. Translating it yields CASSWAGQATEAFF.

In this sample, this clone turned up many times. The chain has TRBV3-1 (or the pseudogene TRBV3-2) and TRBJ1-6; 9 nucleotides match TRBD1. V shed 4 bases and J 9 bases; nucleotides not matched to a gene: 10. Germline lookup yields CDR1 LGHDT and CDR2 YNNKEL (reference sequence). CDR3 length: 16 amino acids. The CDR3 loop reads CASSRTGDFRISPLHF. As DNA, the CDR3 is TGTGCCAGCAGCCGGACAGGGGATTTTAGAATTTCACCCCTCCACTTT.

The chain has TRBV18 and TRBJ2-7, with a weak D call TRBD1 (6 bases). The CDR3 covers 15 residues. The germline V gene encodes CDR1 KGHSH and CDR2 LQKENI. V gave up 3 bases and J gave up 0 bases, with 12 bases separating them. CDR3: CASSPNLQGSYEQYF. The CDR3 nucleotides read TGTGCCAGCTCACCCAACCTACAGGGCTCCTACGAGCAGTACTTC.

This chain uses TRBV7-9 with TRBJ1-2, with a tentative D call TRBD1 (6 bases). Germline assignment: CDR1 SEHNR and CDR2 FQNEAQ (reference sequence). Trimming shortened V by 1 base and J by 10 bases, and 13 bases separated the two germline ends. The CDR3 totals 13 residues. CDR3 DNA: TGTGCCAGCAGCTTAGGAGGACAGAACCTCTACACCTTC. Translated: CASSLGGQNLYTF.

The genes are TRBV7-6 and TRBJ2-1; 12 positions match TRBD2. The V gene's germline CDR1 is SGHVS and CDR2 FNYEAQ. Trimming at V came to 5 bases and at J to 9 bases, leaving 5 bases not matched to a gene. This CDR3 spans 14 amino acids. In nucleotides, the CDR3 is TGTGCCAGCAGCGGCGGACTAGCGGGATTTGAGCAGTTCTTC. It translates to CASSGGLAGFEQFF.

The chain links TRBV7-9 to TRBJ1-2; TRBD1 is a possible D gene (5 bases). This CDR3 contains 15 residues. Germline CDR1 SEHNR, CDR2 FQNEAQ (reference sequence). V shed 1 base and J shed 8 bases, with 17 bases lying between them. For the CDR3, the DNA is TGTGCCAGCAGCTTAGTTCTTCAGGGCTTTGGAGGCTACACCTTC. Translation: CASSLVLQGFGGYTF.

This chain connects TRBV3-1 (or the pseudogene TRBV3-2) to TRBJ2-5, with TRBD2 matching over 12 bases. In germline, CDR1 is LGHDT, CDR2 YNNKEL (reference sequence). The CDR3 runs 18 residues. The V segment lost 1 base and the J segment 2 bases; nucleotides outside the gene matches: 8. This CDR3 reads CASSQVALAGGSQETQYF. The CDR3 DNA reads as TGTGCCAGCAGCCAAGTGGCCCTAGCGGGGGGGTCTCAAGAGACCCAGTACTTC.

The J gene is TRBJ1-2, the V gene TRBV10-3; D is possibly TRBD1 (5 bases). The CDR3 totals 11 residues. V was shortened by 11 bases and J by 4 bases, with 11 bases between the two germline ends. The germline V gene encodes CDR1 ENHRY and CDR2 SYGVKD. CDR3 sequence (DNA): TGTGCCTCGGGGGGGATCTATGGCTACACCTTC. Protein sequence: CASGGIYGYTF.

This clone was counted ten times or more. This sequence joins TRBV7-3 and TRBJ1-1; 9 bases align to TRBD1. The CDR3 has 15 residues. Germline CDR1 is SGHTA and CDR2 is FQGTGA. The ends lost 4 bases at V and 1 base at J; junction bases unmatched: 4. The CDR3 bases are TGTGCCAGCAGCTCCTCGACAGGGGGGAACACTGAAGCTTTCTTT. This encodes CASSSSTGGNTEAFF.

This sequence joins TRBV29-1 and TRBJ2-1; TRBD1 agrees at 11 bases. The J segment lost 10 bases and the V segment lost 4 bases, leaving 9 bases of the junction unmatched. Germline V gene sequence: CDR1 SQVTM, CDR2 ANQGSEA. The CDR3 is made up of 14 amino acids. The CDR3 is CSVALGTGGLEQFF. CDR3 bases: TGCAGCGTTGCTCTCGGGACAGGGGGACTCGAGCAGTTCTTC.

This sequence joins TRBV5-4 and TRBJ1-5, with D possibly matching TRBD1 (5 bases). Trimming left V 4 bases short and J 6 bases short, with 17 bases between. CDR1 is SGHNT, CDR2 YYREEE, per germline (reference sequence). The CDR3 consists of 15 residues. Here the CDR3 DNA reads TGTGCCAGCAGCAGAAGCCCAGGGTCGGGTCAGCCCCAGCATTTT. Its protein product is CASSRSPGSGQPQHF.

The chain uses TRBV5-1 and TRBJ2-1; 9 bases are a match to TRBD2. Germline CDR1 is SGHRS and CDR2 is YFSETQ. With 4 bases clipped from V and 1 base from J, the junction kept 3 bases outside the gene matches. This CDR3 has 15 residues. The DNA for the CDR3 is TGCGCCAGCAGCCCTAGCGGGGAATCCTACAATGAGCAGTTCTTC. Amino acid sequence: CASSPSGESYNEQFF. Complete variable domain (other parts from reference TRBV5-1 and TRBJ2-1): KAGVTQTPRYLIKTRGQQVTLSCSPISGHRSVSWYQQTPGQGLQFLFEYFSETQRNKGNFPGRFSGRQFSNSRSEMNVSTLELGDSALYLCASSPSGESYNEQFFGPGTRLTVL.

This sequence joins TRBV6-1 and TRBJ2-7; 9 bases map to TRBD1. Germline V gives CDR1 MNHNS, CDR2 SASEGT. J was trimmed by 3 bases and V by 3 bases; bases with no gene match: 6. There are 15 residues in the CDR3. Here the CDR3 DNA reads TGTGCCAGCAGTGATCGAAGGACAGGGGTCTACGAGCAGTACTTC. Its translation is CASSDRRTGVYEQYF.

V is TRBV6-5 and J is TRBJ2-7; weak D call: TRBD2 (5 bases). The length of the CDR3 is 12 residues. Trimming took off 8 bases at V and 4 bases at J, with 12 bases between the two ends. CDR1 is MNHEY and CDR2 is SVGAGI in the germline V gene. CDR3 in amino acids: CASEKGGYEQYF. In DNA form, the CDR3 reads TGTGCCAGCGAGAAAGGAGGTTACGAGCAGTACTTC.

The chain carries TRBV5-4 and TRBJ2-4; 12 nucleotides line up with TRBD2. Germline V gives CDR1 SGHNT, CDR2 YYREEE (reference sequence). The CDR3 runs to 17 residues. V lost 3 bases to trimming and J lost 1 base; unmatched junction nucleotides: 5. The CDR3 nucleotides read TGTGCCAGCAGCTCTAGCGGGGGGGCGAATGCCAAAAACATTCAGTACTTC. Translated, it gives CASSSSGGANAKNIQYF.

The rearrangement joins TRBV4-3 to TRBJ1-1; D not resolved. V lost 0 bases to trimming and J lost 3 bases, with 20 bases between them. Germline values: CDR1 LGHNA, CDR2 YSLEER. The CDR3 sequence is 18 residues long. CDR3 sequence (DNA): TGCGCCAGCAGCCAAGACCCCCCTGAGGGCGAGCATTACACTGAAGCTTTCTTT. Translation: CASSQDPPEGEHYTEAFF.

The chain combines TRBV20-1 with TRBJ1-2; D uncertain. V gave up 6 bases and J gave up 8 bases, with 10 bases separating them. The CDR3 spans 10 residues. From germline, CDR1 is DFQATT and CDR2 SNEGSKA (reference sequence). The chain's CDR3 is CSAPFGGYTF. In DNA form, the CDR3 reads TGCAGTGCCCCCTTCGGGGGCTACACCTTC.

The chain uses TRBV10-3 and TRBJ1-1; TRBD1 aligns across 8 bases. The CDR3 has 14 residues. Losses at the gene ends were 2 bases for V and 5 bases for J; bases not matched to a gene: 4. Germline V gene sequence: CDR1 ENHRY, CDR2 SYGVKD. The chain's CDR3 is CAISEGQGATEAFF. The CDR3 region has the DNA TGTGCCATCAGTGAGGGTCAGGGGGCTACTGAAGCTTTCTTT.

The chain uses TRBV5-6 and TRBJ2-7; 12 nucleotides line up with TRBD2. The germline CDR1 and CDR2 sequences are SGHDT and YYEEEE. With 4 bases clipped from V and 5 bases from J, the junction kept 7 bases outside the gene matches. The CDR3 covers 15 residues. This CDR3 is CASSNILAGGDEQYF. The CDR3 region has the DNA TGTGCCAGCAGCAACATACTAGCGGGAGGCGACGAGCAGTACTTC.

This clone has just a few counts. This chain links TRBV6-5 with TRBJ1-2; the match to TRBD1 covers 8 bases. V lost 5 bases, J lost 4 bases, and 9 bases stayed unmatched. This CDR3 contains 15 residues. Germline CDR1 is MNHEY and CDR2 is SVGAGI. The CDR3 reads CASSRGQGGGYGYTF. For the CDR3, the DNA is TGTGCCAGCAGTCGCGGACAGGGCGGGGGCTATGGCTACACCTTC.

V is TRBV7-6 and J is TRBJ1-6; 9 nucleotides line up with TRBD1. CDR1 is SGHVS, CDR2 FNYEAQ, per germline. V was clipped by 8 bases and J by 8 bases; unmatched bases: 4. The CDR3 extends over 13 amino acids. Here the CDR3 reads CASRRDRDSPLHF. The CDR3 DNA is TGTGCCAGCCGCCGGGACAGGGATTCACCCCTCCACTTT.